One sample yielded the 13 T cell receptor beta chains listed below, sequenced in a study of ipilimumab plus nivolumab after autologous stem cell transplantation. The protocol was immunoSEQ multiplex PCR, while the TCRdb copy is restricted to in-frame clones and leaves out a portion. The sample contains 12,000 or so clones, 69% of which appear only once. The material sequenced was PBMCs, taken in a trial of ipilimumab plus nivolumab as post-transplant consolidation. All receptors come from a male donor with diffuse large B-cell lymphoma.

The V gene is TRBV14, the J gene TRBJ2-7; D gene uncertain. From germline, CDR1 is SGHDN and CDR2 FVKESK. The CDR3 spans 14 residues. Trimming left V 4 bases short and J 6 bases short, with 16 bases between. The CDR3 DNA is TGTGCCAGCAGCCCCAACCTCTTATTGGGCGAGCAGTACTTC. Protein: CASSPNLLLGEQYF.

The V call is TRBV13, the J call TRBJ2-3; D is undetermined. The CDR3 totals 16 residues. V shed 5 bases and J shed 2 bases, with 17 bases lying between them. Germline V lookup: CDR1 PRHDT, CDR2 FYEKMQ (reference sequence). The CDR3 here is CASSKSPLRITDTQYF. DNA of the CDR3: TGTGCCAGCAGCAAAAGCCCGTTACGAATCACAGATACGCAGTATTTT.

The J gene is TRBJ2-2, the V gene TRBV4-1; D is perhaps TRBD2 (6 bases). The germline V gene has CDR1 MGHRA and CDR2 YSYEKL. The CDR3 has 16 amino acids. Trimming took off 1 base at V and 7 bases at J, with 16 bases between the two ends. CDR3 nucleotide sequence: TGCGCCAGCAGCCAAGGAGGCGGAGGGTTCGACGGGGAGCTGTTTTTT. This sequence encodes CASSQGGGGFDGELFF.

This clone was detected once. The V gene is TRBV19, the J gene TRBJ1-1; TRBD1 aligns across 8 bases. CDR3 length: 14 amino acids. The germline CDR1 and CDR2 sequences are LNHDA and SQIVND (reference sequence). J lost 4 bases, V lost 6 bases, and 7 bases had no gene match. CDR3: CASRGQGAATEAFF. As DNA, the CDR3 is TGTGCCAGTAGAGGGCAGGGGGCGGCCACTGAAGCTTTCTTT.

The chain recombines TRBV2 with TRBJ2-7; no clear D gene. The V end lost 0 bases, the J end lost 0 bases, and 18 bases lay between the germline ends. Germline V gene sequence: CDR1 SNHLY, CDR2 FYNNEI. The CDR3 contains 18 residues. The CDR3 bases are TGTGCCAGCAGTGAAGCCCTCCGTATGGGCGGTCGCTCCTACGAGCAGTACTTC. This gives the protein CASSEALRMGGRSYEQYF.

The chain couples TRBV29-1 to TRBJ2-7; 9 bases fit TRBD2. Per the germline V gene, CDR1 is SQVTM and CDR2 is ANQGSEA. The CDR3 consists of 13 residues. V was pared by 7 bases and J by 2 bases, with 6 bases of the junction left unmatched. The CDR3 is CSAAGGRTYEQYF. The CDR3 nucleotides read TGCAGCGCCGCGGGGGGGAGGACCTACGAGCAGTACTTC.

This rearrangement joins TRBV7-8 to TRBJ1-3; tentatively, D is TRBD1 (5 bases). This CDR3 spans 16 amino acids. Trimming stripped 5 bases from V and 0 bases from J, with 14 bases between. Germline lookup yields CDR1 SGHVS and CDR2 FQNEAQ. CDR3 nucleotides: TGTGCCAGCAGCCAAGAGGGACTGAGCTCTGGAAACACCATATATTTT. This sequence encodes CASSQEGLSSGNTIYF.

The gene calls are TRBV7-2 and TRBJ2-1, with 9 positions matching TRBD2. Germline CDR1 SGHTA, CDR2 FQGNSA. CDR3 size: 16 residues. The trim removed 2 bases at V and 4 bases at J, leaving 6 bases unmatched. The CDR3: CASSLTGLAFYNEQFF. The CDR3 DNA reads TGTGCCAGCAGCTTAACGGGACTAGCCTTTTACAATGAGCAGTTCTTC.

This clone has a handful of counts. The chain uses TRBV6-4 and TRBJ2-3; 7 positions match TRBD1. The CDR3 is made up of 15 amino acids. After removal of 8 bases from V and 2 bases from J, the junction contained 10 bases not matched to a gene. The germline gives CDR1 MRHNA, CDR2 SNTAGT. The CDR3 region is CASSKGGGYTDTQYF. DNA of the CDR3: TGTGCCAGCTCAAAAGGGGGCGGATACACAGATACGCAGTATTTT.

The CDR3 loop reads CASSLTSESSYNEQFF. In DNA, the CDR3 is TGTGCCAGCAGCTTAACTAGCGAGAGCTCCTACAATGAGCAGTTCTTC. The V gene is TRBV7-3, the J gene TRBJ2-1; the D gene is possibly TRBD2 (5 bases). Germline V gene sequence: CDR1 SGHTA, CDR2 FQGTGA. The CDR3 totals 16 residues. V gave up 0 bases and J gave up 0 bases, with 9 bases separating them.

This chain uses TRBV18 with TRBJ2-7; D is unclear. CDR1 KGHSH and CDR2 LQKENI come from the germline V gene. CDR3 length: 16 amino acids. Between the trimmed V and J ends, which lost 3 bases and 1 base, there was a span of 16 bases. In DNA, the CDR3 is TGTGCCAGCTCACCTCTCGGCAGCCTACCTTCCTACGAGCAGTACTTC. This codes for CASSPLGSLPSYEQYF.

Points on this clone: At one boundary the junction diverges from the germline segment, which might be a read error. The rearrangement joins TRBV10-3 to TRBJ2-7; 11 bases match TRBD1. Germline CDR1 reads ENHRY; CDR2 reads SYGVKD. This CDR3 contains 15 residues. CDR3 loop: CASSEGTGGTGEQYF. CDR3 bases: TGTGCCAGCAGTGAGGGGACAGGGGGGACGGGGGAGCAGTACTTC.

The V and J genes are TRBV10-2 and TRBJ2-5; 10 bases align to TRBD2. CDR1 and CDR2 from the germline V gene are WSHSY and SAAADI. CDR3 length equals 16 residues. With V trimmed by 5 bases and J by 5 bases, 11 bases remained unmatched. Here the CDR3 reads CASSSFSSGGRETQYF. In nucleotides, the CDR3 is TGCGCCAGCAGTTCGTTTTCTAGCGGGGGTCGGGAGACCCAGTACTTC.